This entry lists 4 T cell receptor beta chains sequenced from one sample in a study of cytomegalovirus exposure and HLA in healthy donors. The PCR employed 60 Vbeta primers together with 13 Jbeta primers. Profiling relied on immunoSEQ multiplex PCR, and the TCRdb table lists in-frame clones only, not all of them. The sample has more than 100,000 clones, about 75% seen once; the top ten hold around 30%. Sequencing was done on a sample of PBMCs. The receptors stem from a man aged 55 to 70 in good health and CMV-seropositive.

This clone was counted a single time. The genes are TRBV5-1 and TRBJ2-2; 9 nucleotides align to TRBD1. In germline, CDR1 is SGHRS, CDR2 YFSETQ. This CDR3 is built from 14 residues. V shed 5 bases and J 4 bases; nucleotides not matched to a gene: 3. The CDR3 spells CASSRTGVTGELFF. The CDR3 bases are TGCGCCAGCAGTCGGACAGGGGTCACCGGGGAGCTGTTTTTT.

The rearrangement uses TRBV18 and TRBJ1-1, with 9 nucleotides matching TRBD1. The CDR3 is 15 residues long. Germline loops: CDR1 KGHSH, CDR2 LQKENI. With V trimmed by 4 bases and J by 1 base, 4 bases remained unmatched. CDR3 nucleotides: TGTGCCAGCTCACTACGGACAGGGGCGAACACTGAAGCTTTCTTT. Translation gives CASSLRTGANTEAFF.

J is TRBJ1-2 and V is TRBV29-1; 7 bases are shared with TRBD1. The CDR3 sequence is 11 residues long. V lost 3 bases, J lost 5 bases, and 0 bases stayed unmatched. CDR1 and CDR2 from the germline V gene are SQVTM and ANQGSEA. CDR3 sequence: CSVDRGYGYTF. CDR3 nucleotides: TGCAGCGTTGACAGGGGGTATGGCTACACCTTC.

The chain employs TRBV5-1 and TRBJ2-7, with 10 positions matching TRBD1. CDR3 length: 15 residues. CDR1 is SGHRS and CDR2 is YFSETQ in the germline V gene. Trimming took 2 bases from V and 2 from J; bases not matched to a gene: 4. The DNA for the CDR3 is TGCGCCAGCAGCTTTACCGGGACAGGGGCCTACGAGCAGTACTTC. It encodes CASSFTGTGAYEQYF.